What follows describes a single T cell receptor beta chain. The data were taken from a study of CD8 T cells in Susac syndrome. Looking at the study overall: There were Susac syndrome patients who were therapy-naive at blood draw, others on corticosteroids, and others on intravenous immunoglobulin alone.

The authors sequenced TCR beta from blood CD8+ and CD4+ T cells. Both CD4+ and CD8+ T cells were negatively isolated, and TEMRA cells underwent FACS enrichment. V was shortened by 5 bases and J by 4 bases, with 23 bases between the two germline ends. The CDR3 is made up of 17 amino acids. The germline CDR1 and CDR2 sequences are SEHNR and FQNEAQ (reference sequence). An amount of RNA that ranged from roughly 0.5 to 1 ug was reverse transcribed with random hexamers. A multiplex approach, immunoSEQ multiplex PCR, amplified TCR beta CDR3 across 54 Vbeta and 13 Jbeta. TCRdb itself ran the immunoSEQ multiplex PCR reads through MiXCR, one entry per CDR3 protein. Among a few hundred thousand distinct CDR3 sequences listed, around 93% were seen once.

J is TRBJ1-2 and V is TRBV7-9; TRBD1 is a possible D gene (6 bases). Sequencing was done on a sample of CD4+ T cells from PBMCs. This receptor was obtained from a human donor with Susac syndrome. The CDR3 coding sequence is TGTGCCAGCAGCCCCCCTCCCACAGGGTACTGGGGCTATGGCTACACCTTC. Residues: CASSPPPTGYWGYGYTF.